Below are 18 T cell receptor beta chains sequenced from a single sample in a study of CD8+CD57+ T cells in acquired aplastic anemia. The TCR beta profiling, which covered VDJ combination and CDR3 sequence, was carried out using genomic DNA as the template. One entry per CDR3 protein results from TCRdb running MiXCR on the reads. Of 150,000 to 200,000 distinct CDR3 sequences in the sample, around 66% were seen once. Sequencing was performed on sorted CD4+, CD8+, or CD8+CD57+ T cells (not recorded which) from PBMCs. The receptors stem from a human donor with severe aplastic anemia or a healthy control (not recorded which).

The chain joins TRBV3-1 to TRBJ2-1; possibly TRBD1 for D (6 bases). Trimming stripped 1 base from V and 1 base from J, with 8 bases between. From germline, CDR1 is LGHDT and CDR2 YNNKEL (reference sequence). CDR3 length: 15 residues. CDR3 protein: CASSQAGVSYNEQFF. In nucleotides, the CDR3 is TGTGCCAGCAGCCAAGCAGGGGTATCCTACAATGAGCAGTTCTTC.

There are a few counts of this clonotype. The chain combines TRBV30 with TRBJ2-3; no definite D call. The CDR3 loop spans 16 amino acids. V was clipped by 0 bases and J by 3 bases, with 16 bases between them. The V gene's germline CDR1 is GTSNPN and CDR2 SVGIG (reference sequence). The CDR3 nucleotides are TGTGCCTGGAGTGTACTCAGGCCCATGTGGACAGATACGCAGTATTTT. Amino acids: CAWSVLRPMWTDTQYF.

V and J are TRBV6-5 and TRBJ2-3; TRBD1 might be the D (6 bases). Germline V gene lookup returns CDR1 MNHEY and CDR2 SVGAGI. The CDR3 has 15 residues. V was trimmed by 6 bases and J by 0 bases, leaving 13 bases between them. The CDR3 nucleotides are TGTGCCAGCAGACCAGACAGGAGGAGCACAGATACGCAGTATTTT. This codes for CASRPDRRSTDTQYF.

The chain recombines TRBV15 with TRBJ1-6; the match to TRBD1 covers 8 bases. CDR1 is LNHNV and CDR2 is YYDKDF in the germline V gene (reference sequence). J lost 6 bases, V lost 6 bases, and 1 base had no gene match. The CDR3 is made up of 13 amino acids. CDR3 sequence reads: CATSTGGNSPLHF. CDR3 coding DNA: TGTGCCACCAGTACAGGGGGTAATTCACCCCTCCACTTT.

The sample holds a few counts of this clonotype. This chain connects TRBV19 to TRBJ2-3; no clear D gene. Trimming took off 5 bases at V and 6 bases at J, with 9 bases between the two ends. Germline V gene sequence: CDR1 LNHDA, CDR2 SQIVND (reference sequence). The CDR3 is 12 amino acids. CDR3: CASSRPRDTQYF. DNA for the CDR3: TGTGCCAGTAGTCGCCCGAGGGATACGCAGTATTTT. Full variable domain (rest looked up from reference TRBV19 and TRBJ2-3): DGGITQSPKYLFRKEGQNVTLSCEQNLNHDAMYWYRQDPGQGLRLIYYSQIVNDFQKGDIAEGYSVSREKKESFPLTVTSAQKNPTAFYLCASSRPRDTQYFGPGTRLTVL.

This clonotype was seen only once. J is TRBJ1-5 and V is TRBV24-1; D remains unclear. CDR3 length: 11 amino acids. CDR1 is KGHDR and CDR2 is SFDVKD in the germline V gene. Trimming removed 9 bases at V and 0 bases at J, with 2 bases between. The CDR3 nucleotides read TGTGCCACCTATAGCAATCAGCCCCAGCATTTT. The encoded protein is CATYSNQPQHF.

The genes are TRBV27 and TRBJ2-5; D unresolved. Germline CDR1 MNHEY, CDR2 SMNVEV (reference sequence). The V end lost 6 bases, the J end lost 6 bases, and 2 bases lay between the germline ends. The CDR3 is made up of 9 amino acids. CDR3 protein: CASRQTQYF. Here the CDR3 DNA reads TGTGCCAGCAGACAGACCCAGTACTTC.

V gene TRBV11-2 combines with J gene TRBJ1-3; D is unclear. This CDR3 has 16 amino acids. CDR1 is SGHAT and CDR2 is FQNNGV in the germline V gene. Trimming pared 3 bases from V and 4 bases from J, leaving 16 bases between. Here the CDR3 DNA reads TGTGCCAGCAGCTTGGGCCGCTGGGCCATGGGAAACACCATATATTTT. This translates into CASSLGRWAMGNTIYF.

The chain couples TRBV24-1 to TRBJ1-1; TRBD1 might be the D (6 bases). Trimming removed 7 bases from V and 5 bases from J, with 7 bases in between. CDR1 is KGHDR, CDR2 SFDVKD, per germline. This CDR3 contains 11 residues. The chain's CDR3 is CATRDSTEAFF. CDR3 nucleotides: TGTGCCACCAGGGACAGTACTGAAGCTTTCTTT.

This chain joins TRBV10-3 and TRBJ2-6, with unresolved D. V dropped 2 bases and J dropped 0 bases, with 8 bases sitting between them. The CDR3 has 16 amino acids. Germline lookup yields CDR1 ENHRY and CDR2 SYGVKD. The DNA of the CDR3 is TGTGCCATCAGTGAGATGTGGAGCTCTGGGGCCAACGTCCTGACTTTC. This gives the protein CAISEMWSSGANVLTF.

As to this clonotype: A read error is possible here, since a much larger clone lies one base away. V is TRBV11-2 and J is TRBJ1-2, with D hard to call. Germline lookup yields CDR1 SGHAT and CDR2 FQNNGV. V lost 3 bases to trimming and J lost 4 bases, with 15 bases between them. The CDR3 has 15 amino acids. The CDR3 protein is CASSFHAAGLYGYTF. Written as DNA, the CDR3 is TGTGCCAGCAGCTTTCATGCGGCAGGCCTCTATGGCTACACCTTC. The full variable domain, in which reference TRBV11-2 and TRBJ1-2 provide the parts outside the CDR3, is EAGVAQSPRYKIIEKRQSVAFWCNPISGHATLYWYQQILGQGPKLLIQFQNNGVVDDSQLPKDRFSAERLKGVDSTLKIQPAKLEDSAVYLCASSFHAAGLYGYTFGSGTRLTVV.

The chain couples TRBV6-2 or TRBV6-3 to TRBJ1-5; no definite D call. V dropped 5 bases and J dropped 3 bases, with 11 bases sitting between them. This CDR3 has 14 amino acids. Germline CDR1 and CDR2: MNHEY and SVGEGT. In DNA form, the CDR3 reads TGTGCCAGCAGTGGCGGGCAGGACAATCAGCCCCAGCATTTT. Protein sequence: CASSGGQDNQPQHF.

The chain is built from TRBV12-3 or TRBV12-4 and TRBJ2-7; TRBD1 might be the D (5 bases). CDR3 size: 14 residues. V lost 6 bases and J lost 0, with 12 bases in between. CDR3 DNA sequence: TGTGCCAGCAGAGTCCACAGGACCTCCTACGAGCAGTACTTC. As protein: CASRVHRTSYEQYF.

At least ten counts were recorded for this clonotype. The gene calls are TRBV5-6 and TRBJ2-5; a possible D gene is TRBD2 (6 bases). V shed 2 bases and J shed 4 bases, with 15 bases lying between them. CDR3 size: 15 residues. In germline, CDR1 is SGHDT, CDR2 YYEEEE. CDR3 in amino acids: CASSLIRGSGETQYF. The CDR3 nucleotides read TGTGCCAGCAGCTTAATTCGGGGGTCGGGAGAGACCCAGTACTTC.

The chain links TRBV2 to TRBJ2-7; TRBD1 agrees at 11 bases. The CDR3 length is 15 residues. V trimming: 7 bases; J trimming: 1 base; junction bases outside the gene matches: 6. The V gene's germline CDR1 is SNHLY and CDR2 FYNNEI. CDR3 nucleotide sequence: TGTGCCAGCACCAACCGGGACAGGGGGTCCTACGAGCAGTACTTC. This translates into CASTNRDRGSYEQYF.

The V and J genes are TRBV10-2 and TRBJ1-1; D is unclear. The germline V and J ends were trimmed by 3 bases and 5 bases, with 10 bases remaining between them. The CDR3 length is 13 residues. Germline assignment: CDR1 WSHSY and CDR2 SAAADI. The CDR3 region has the DNA TGCGCCAGCAGTGAAGAGGTTCGGACTGAAGCTTTCTTT. This encodes CASSEEVRTEAFF.

As to this clonotype: Germline is not matched at one junction end, which may reflect a read error. The rearrangement uses TRBV5-1 and TRBJ1-2; no clear D gene. This CDR3 spans 12 amino acids. In germline, CDR1 is SGHRS, CDR2 YFSETQ. DNA of the CDR3: TGTGCCAGCAGCACGACAAGCTATGGCTACACCTTC. Residues: CASSTTSYGYTF.

The chain employs TRBV19 and TRBJ1-2; D is perhaps TRBD1 (6 bases). Germline CDR1 reads LNHDA; CDR2 reads SQIVND (reference sequence). The CDR3 sequence is 16 residues long. Trimming shortened V by 3 bases and J by 5 bases, and 19 bases separated the two germline ends. The CDR3 here is CASSMWGGQGSYGYTF. CDR3 DNA: TGTGCCAGTAGTATGTGGGGAGGGCAGGGGTCGTATGGCTACACCTTC.